This T cell receptor beta chain was found in a study of regulatory T cells in long-lasting Graves disease. Whole-study findings and limits: Among the persistent patients, some 2,900 public clonotypes were shared, more than the 850 to 1,000 shared among new patients. Limited samples may have lowered accuracy.

Germline CDR1 and CDR2: MNHEY and SMNVEV (reference sequence). This CDR3 is built from 14 residues. Described time point: persistent/refractory GD, antithyroid drugs over 5 years with positive TRAb. PBMCs provided the RNA from which the TCR library was made. TCR beta libraries were built with iRepertoire HTBI primers and Arm-PCR of CDR3 regions. TCRdb re-derived calls from the multiplex PCR reads in MiXCR, one entry per CDR3 protein. The repertoire holds 500,000 to 700,000 distinct CDR3 sequences, with around 30% as singletons. On this clonotype itself: Its antigen is not identified. Sequence at one end of the junction differs from germline and may be a read error.

The specimen comprised peripheral blood mononuclear cells (PBMCs), sampled when the disease was refractory, from a patient treated with antithyroid drugs. The chain joins TRBV27 to TRBJ1-6; D gene uncertain. The origin of this receptor is a female donor with Graves disease. Written as DNA, the CDR3 is TGTGCCAGCAGTTTTGCCGGGATTAATTCATCCCTCCACTTT. Protein product: CASSFAGINSSLHF.